This T cell receptor (beta chain) was recovered during a study of blood T cells in healthy people across ages. Overall study findings and caveats: Compared with aged donors, long-lived donors showed fewer expanded clones, suggesting selection.

As for this clonotype: Its target is not known.

The authors ran a second PCR of roughly 7 to 11 cycles using a sample-barcoded 5' primer and a J-beta primer mix. TCRdb re-called the 5' RACE reads with MiXCR, one entry per CDR3 protein. Here the sample spans roughly 830,000 distinct CDR3 sequences, roughly 60% being singletons. The length of the CDR3 is 15 residues. The chain combines TRBV21-1 with TRBJ2-7; the table names TRBD1, a call not compared with the DNA. The J call may be wrong; the DNA end is better matched by TRBJ2-5. TRBV21-1 counts as a pseudogene. The clonotype originates from a man aged 25 to 45 in good health. The specimen was blood. The CDR3 reads CASSKLEGAGETQYF. The DNA of the CDR3 is TGTGCCAGCAGCAAATTAGAGGGGGCGGGTGAGACCCAGTACTTC.